The 16 T cell receptor beta chains in this list originate from one sample, sequenced in a study of PD-1 blockade in classical Hodgkin lymphoma. Specified time point: cycle 4 day 1 (C4D1), after 5 to 7 weeks of nivolumab. Relapses following autologous stem cell transplantation were seen in all patients, with brentuximab vedotin exposure varying. Some clones are missing from TCRdb's copy, which holds only in-frame ones; the method was immunoSEQ multiplex PCR. This table holds over 15,000 clones, about 80% found once. The input for sequencing was peripheral blood mononuclear cells (PBMCs), taken before the fourth cycle of nivolumab. Every receptor here comes from a human donor with classical Hodgkin lymphoma.

J is TRBJ2-3 and V is TRBV4-1; D is possibly TRBD2 (5 bases). V dropped 4 bases and J dropped 1 base, with 9 bases sitting between them. Germline V CDR1 and CDR2: MGHRA, YSYEKL. The CDR3 runs to 14 residues. The CDR3 sequence: CASSLDGGTDTQYF. The CDR3, as DNA: TGCGCCAGCAGCCTCGACGGGGGCACAGATACGCAGTATTTT.

The chain uses TRBV18 and TRBJ2-7; D not resolved. From germline, CDR1 is KGHSH and CDR2 LQKENI. The CDR3 runs 15 residues. The V gene lost 5 bases and the J gene lost 0 bases, with 14 bases spanning the gap. Written as DNA, the CDR3 is TGTGCCAGCTCAGCCGAGAAGATGAGCTCCTACGAGCAGTACTTC. Residues: CASSAEKMSSYEQYF.

J is TRBJ1-2 and V is TRBV7-8; D ambiguous. V was pared by 1 base and J by 4 bases, with 10 bases between. This CDR3 has 14 residues. The V gene's germline CDR1 is SGHVS and CDR2 FQNEAQ. The CDR3 sequence is CASSLERRIYGYTF. The CDR3, as DNA: TGTGCCAGCAGCTTAGAACGACGGATCTATGGCTACACCTTC.

The chain recombines TRBV25-1 with TRBJ2-2; D not resolved. In germline, CDR1 is MGHDK, CDR2 SYGVNS. V was trimmed by 5 bases and J by 4 bases, leaving 8 bases between them. The CDR3 is 13 residues long. The CDR3, as DNA: TGTGCCAGCAGTTTGGGGATCACCGGGGAGCTGTTTTTT. Encoded protein: CASSLGITGELFF.

This clone was counted a few times. J is TRBJ1-1 and V is TRBV5-1; D gene ambiguous. Germline V gene data show CDR1 as SGHRS and CDR2 as YFSETQ. The CDR3 length is 14 residues. Trimming removed 0 bases at V and 1 base at J, with 7 bases between. CDR3 nucleotides: TGCGCCAGCAGCTTGGCCGCGACGAACACTGAAGCTTTCTTT. Encoded protein: CASSLAATNTEAFF.

Within the sample, this clone is hyperexpanded. This rearrangement joins TRBV10-2 to TRBJ1-5; 8 bases line up with TRBD1. Germline V gene sequence: CDR1 WSHSY, CDR2 SAAADI. This CDR3 is 17 amino acids long. V lost 2 bases to trimming and J lost 0 bases; unmatched junction nucleotides: 6. CDR3 DNA: TGCGCCAGCAGTGAGCCACAGGGGGTTTATAGCAATCAGCCCCAGCATTTT. Amino acids: CASSEPQGVYSNQPQHF.

This sequence joins TRBV6-5 and TRBJ2-2; TRBD2 matches at 7 bases. Germline lookup yields CDR1 MNHEY and CDR2 SVGAGI. This CDR3 is built from 14 residues. The junction had 2 bases not matched to a gene; V was cut back by 4 bases and J by 3 bases. As DNA, the CDR3 is TGTGCCAGCAGTTCAGCGGGGTACACCGGGGAGCTGTTTTTT. The encoded protein is CASSSAGYTGELFF.

This rearrangement joins TRBV5-1 to TRBJ1-3; a weak D match, TRBD1 (5 bases). Between the trimmed V and J ends, which lost 0 bases and 1 base, there was a span of 8 bases. Germline values: CDR1 SGHRS, CDR2 YFSETQ. The CDR3 contains 15 residues. CDR3 in amino acids: CASSLDPGSGNTIYF. For the CDR3, the DNA is TGCGCCAGCAGCTTGGACCCAGGGTCTGGAAACACCATATATTTT.

This clone was counted a single time. The J gene is TRBJ2-7, the V gene TRBV7-9; D may match TRBD1 or TRBD2 (5 bases each). CDR1 is SEHNR and CDR2 is FQNEAQ in the germline V gene (reference sequence). Trimming removed 11 bases from V and 0 bases from J, with 17 bases in between. This CDR3 is 14 amino acids long. CDR3 in DNA: TGTGCCGTTACTCCCGGGACCACCTCCTACGAGCAGTACTTC. Its translation: CAVTPGTTSYEQYF.

The chain combines TRBV5-4 with TRBJ2-5; D ambiguous. This CDR3 has 16 residues. The ends were cut back, 4 bases at V and 5 bases at J, with 21 bases in the middle. The germline V gene has CDR1 SGHNT and CDR2 YYREEE (reference sequence). The CDR3 coding sequence is TGTGCCAGCAGCCAAATGGGATTTCACACCCTGGAGACCCAGTACTTC. This encodes CASSQMGFHTLETQYF.

The gene calls are TRBV6-6 and TRBJ1-1; D remains unclear. CDR1 is MNHNY and CDR2 is SVGAGI in the germline V gene (reference sequence). Trimming stripped 4 bases from V and 7 bases from J, with 13 bases between. The CDR3 has 13 amino acids. CDR3 amino acids: CASSSSMGDEAFF. The CDR3, as DNA: TGTGCCAGCAGTTCATCGATGGGAGATGAAGCTTTCTTT.

The chain recombines TRBV11-2 with TRBJ1-3, with a possible D match to TRBD1 (5 bases). Trimming took off 3 bases at V and 0 bases at J, with 9 bases between the two ends. CDR3 length: 15 amino acids. Germline assignment: CDR1 SGHAT and CDR2 FQNNGV. CDR3 sequence reads: CASSLGVSSGNTIYF. DNA for the CDR3: TGTGCCAGCAGCTTGGGGGTGAGCTCTGGAAACACCATATATTTT.

V and J are TRBV7-8 and TRBJ2-5; D uncertain. Trimming took off 1 base at V and 1 base at J, with 4 bases between the two ends. The CDR3 has 13 residues. Germline V lookup: CDR1 SGHVS, CDR2 FQNEAQ. CDR3: CASSLGGQETQYF. The CDR3 coding sequence is TGTGCCAGCAGCTTAGGAGGCCAAGAGACCCAGTACTTC.

The chain is built from TRBV7-8 and TRBJ1-1, with D hard to call. The CDR3 extends over 14 amino acids. The germline gives CDR1 SGHVS, CDR2 FQNEAQ. The V end was cut by 2 bases, the J end by 1 base, with 8 bases between. In DNA, the CDR3 is TGTGCCAGCAGCTTAAGCTACCAGAACACTGAAGCTTTCTTT. The encoded protein is CASSLSYQNTEAFF.

Worth noting for this clone: The germline gene is not matched at one end of the junction; a read error may be the cause. The chain combines TRBV6-6 with TRBJ2-7, with 9 bases lining up with TRBD1. The CDR3 covers 15 residues. In germline, CDR1 is MNHNY, CDR2 SVGAGI (reference sequence). This CDR3 is CANSYLGQGPYEQYF. Here the CDR3 DNA reads TGTGCCAACAGTTACTTGGGACAGGGCCCCTACGAGCAGTACTTC.

The chain combines TRBV7-9 with TRBJ2-2; 8 bases align to TRBD2. After removal of 4 bases from V and 1 base from J, the junction contained 2 bases not matched to a gene. From germline, CDR1 is SEHNR and CDR2 FQNEAQ (reference sequence). The CDR3 is 15 residues long. The CDR3 coding sequence is TGTGCCAGCAGCTCCAGCGGGGGGAACACCGGGGAGCTGTTTTTT. Translation gives CASSSSGGNTGELFF.